This T cell receptor (beta chain) appears in the sequencing data of a study of T cells after yellow fever vaccination. Study-wide findings and caveats: Most clones from primary vaccination were detected again post-booster (about 95% CD4, about 88% CD8).

5'RACE template switching added a universal primer site and UMIs to TCR cDNA. TCRdb re-called the 5' RACE reads through MiXCR, storing one row per CDR3 protein. The data hold under 300,000 distinct CDR3 sequences, with around 7% observed a single time. Points on this clonotype: Its target is unknown.

The CDR3 sequence is 13 residues long. From germline, CDR1 is MGHDK and CDR2 SYGVNS. V was pared by 4 bases and J by 6 bases, with 4 bases of the junction left unmatched. The sample here was CD4+ T cells sorted from PBMCs, taken 15 days after the yellow fever booster vaccination. This receptor was taken from a man in his thirties or forties who received the YFV17D yellow fever vaccine. The chain uses TRBV25-1 and TRBJ2-7; 9 bases map to TRBD1. In nucleotides, the CDR3 is TGTGCCAGCAGTGCGACAGGGGGTGTCGAGCAGTACTTC. Protein: CASSATGGVEQYF.